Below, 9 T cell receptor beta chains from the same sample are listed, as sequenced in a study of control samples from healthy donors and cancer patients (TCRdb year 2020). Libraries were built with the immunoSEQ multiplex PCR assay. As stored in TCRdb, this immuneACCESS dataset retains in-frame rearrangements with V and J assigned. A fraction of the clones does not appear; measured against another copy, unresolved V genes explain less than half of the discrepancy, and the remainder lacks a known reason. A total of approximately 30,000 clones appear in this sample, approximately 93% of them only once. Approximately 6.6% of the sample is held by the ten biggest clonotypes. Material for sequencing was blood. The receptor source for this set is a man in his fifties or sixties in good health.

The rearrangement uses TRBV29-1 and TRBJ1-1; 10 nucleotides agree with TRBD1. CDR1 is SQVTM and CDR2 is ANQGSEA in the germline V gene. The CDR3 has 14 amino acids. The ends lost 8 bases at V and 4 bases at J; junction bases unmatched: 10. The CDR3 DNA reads TGCAGCCTTGGGACAGGGGTTCCGAGCACTGAAGCTTTCTTT. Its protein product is CSLGTGVPSTEAFF.

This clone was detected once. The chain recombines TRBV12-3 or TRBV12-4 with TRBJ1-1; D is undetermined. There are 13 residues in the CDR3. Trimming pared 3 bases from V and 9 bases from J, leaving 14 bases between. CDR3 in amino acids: CASSLVGNSQAFF. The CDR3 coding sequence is TGTGCCAGCAGTTTGGTAGGAAACAGCCAAGCTTTCTTT.

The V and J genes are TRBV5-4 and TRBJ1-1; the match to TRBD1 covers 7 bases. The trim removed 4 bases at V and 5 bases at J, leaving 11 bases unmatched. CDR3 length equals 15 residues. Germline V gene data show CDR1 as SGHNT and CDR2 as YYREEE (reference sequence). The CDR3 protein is CASSTGKGARTEAFF. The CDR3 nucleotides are TGTGCCAGCAGCACCGGGAAGGGGGCTCGGACTGAAGCTTTCTTT.

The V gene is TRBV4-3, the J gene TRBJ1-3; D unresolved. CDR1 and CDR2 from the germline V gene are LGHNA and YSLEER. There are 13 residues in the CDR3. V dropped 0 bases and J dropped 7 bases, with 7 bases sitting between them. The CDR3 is CASSQEESNTIYF. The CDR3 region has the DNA TGCGCCAGCAGCCAAGAGGAGAGTAACACCATATATTTT.

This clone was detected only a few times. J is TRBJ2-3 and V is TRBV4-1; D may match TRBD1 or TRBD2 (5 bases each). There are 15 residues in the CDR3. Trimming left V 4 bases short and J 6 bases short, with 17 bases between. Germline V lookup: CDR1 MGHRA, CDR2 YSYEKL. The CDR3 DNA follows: TGCGCCAGCAGCCGTGCCGGGACGCCCATGGATACGCAGTATTTT. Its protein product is CASSRAGTPMDTQYF.

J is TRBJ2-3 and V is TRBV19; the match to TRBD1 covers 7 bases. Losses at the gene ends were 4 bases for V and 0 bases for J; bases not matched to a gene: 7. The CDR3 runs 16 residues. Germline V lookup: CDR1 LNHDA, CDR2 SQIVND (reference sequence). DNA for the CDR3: TGTGCCAGTAGTACCTTACAGGGGCTTAGCACAGATACGCAGTATTTT. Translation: CASSTLQGLSTDTQYF.

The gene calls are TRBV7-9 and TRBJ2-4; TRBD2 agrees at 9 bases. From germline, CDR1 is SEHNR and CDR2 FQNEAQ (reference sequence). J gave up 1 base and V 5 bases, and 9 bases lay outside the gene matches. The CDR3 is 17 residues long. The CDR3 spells CASSLGTSREAKNIQYF. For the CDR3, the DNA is TGTGCCAGCAGCCTCGGGACTAGCAGGGAGGCCAAAAACATTCAGTACTTC. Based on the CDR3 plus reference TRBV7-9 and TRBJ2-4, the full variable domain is DTGVSQNPRHKITKRGQNVTFRCDPISEHNRLYWYRQTLGQGPEFLTYFQNEAQLEKSRLLSDRFSAERPKGSFSTLEIQRTEQGDSAMYLCASSLGTSREAKNIQYFGAGTRLSVL.

The CDR3 loop reads CASSLRETNQPQHF. CDR3 nucleotide sequence: TGTGCCAGCAGTTTAAGAGAGACTAATCAGCCCCAGCATTTT. The J gene is TRBJ1-5, the V gene TRBV27; the D is unclear. The V and J ends lost 2 bases and 4 bases respectively, with 9 bases between them. CDR3 length: 14 residues. CDR1 is MNHEY and CDR2 is SMNVEV in the germline V gene (reference sequence).

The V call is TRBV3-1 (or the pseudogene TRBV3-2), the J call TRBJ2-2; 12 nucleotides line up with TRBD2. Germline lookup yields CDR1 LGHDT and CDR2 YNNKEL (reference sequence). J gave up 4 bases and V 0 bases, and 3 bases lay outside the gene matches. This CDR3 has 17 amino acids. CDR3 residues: CASSQDQTSGSTGELFF. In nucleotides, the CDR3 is TGTGCCAGCAGCCAAGATCAGACTAGCGGGAGCACCGGGGAGCTGTTTTTT.